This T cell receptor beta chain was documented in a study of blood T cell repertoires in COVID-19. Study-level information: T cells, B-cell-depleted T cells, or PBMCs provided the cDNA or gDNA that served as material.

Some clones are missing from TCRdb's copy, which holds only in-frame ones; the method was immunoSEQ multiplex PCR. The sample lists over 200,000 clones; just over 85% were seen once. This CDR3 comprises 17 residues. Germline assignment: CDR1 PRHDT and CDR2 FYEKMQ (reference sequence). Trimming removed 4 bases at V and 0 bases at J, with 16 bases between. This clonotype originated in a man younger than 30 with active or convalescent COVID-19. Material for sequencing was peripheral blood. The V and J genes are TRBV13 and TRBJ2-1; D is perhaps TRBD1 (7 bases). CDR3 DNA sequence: TGTGCCAGCAGCTCTAGGGGGGACAGATTCTCCTACAATGAGCAGTTCTTC. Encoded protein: CASSSRGDRFSYNEQFF.